A single sample is the source of the 9 T cell receptor beta chains below, sequenced in a study of blood T cell repertoires in COVID-19. Profiling relied on immunoSEQ multiplex PCR, and the TCRdb table lists in-frame clones only, not all of them. This sample has roughly 260,000 clones, with about 90% found just once. The material sequenced was peripheral blood. These receptor sequences come from a middle-aged woman with acute or convalescent COVID-19.

V gene TRBV30 combines with J gene TRBJ1-6; D is unresolved. Germline-derived CDR1 and CDR2 are GTSNPN and SVGIG (reference sequence). This CDR3 comprises 14 residues. The V and J ends lost 1 base and 8 bases respectively, with 12 bases between them. Written as DNA, the CDR3 is TGTGCCTGGAGTGGGGAGGCACCCTATTCACCCCTCCACTTT. Translation: CAWSGEAPYSPLHF.

Remarks on this clone: Distinct nucleotide sequences in the sample also encode this CDR3. The chain combines TRBV10-2 with TRBJ1-5, with unresolved D. CDR1 and CDR2 (germline): WSHSY, SAAADI. This CDR3 spans 14 amino acids. V gave up 0 bases and J gave up 0 bases, with 3 bases separating them. The CDR3 region has the DNA TGCGCCAGCAGTGAGTCCTATAGCAATCAGCCCCAGCATTTT. This encodes CASSESYSNQPQHF.

The chain links TRBV5-4 to TRBJ1-4; 8 bases fit TRBD1. There are 14 residues in the CDR3. Germline trimming cut 4 bases from V and 7 bases from J; bases unmatched to any gene: 6. Germline V gene lookup returns CDR1 SGHNT and CDR2 YYREEE (reference sequence). The CDR3 region is CASSVDRGREKLFF. CDR3 in DNA: TGTGCCAGCAGCGTCGACAGGGGCCGTGAAAAACTGTTTTTT.

This clone was detected only once. This chain uses TRBV10-2 with TRBJ2-7; the D gene is possibly TRBD1 (5 bases). Trimming pared 6 bases from V and 1 base from J, leaving 10 bases between. CDR1 WSHSY and CDR2 SAAADI come from the germline V gene. The CDR3 runs to 13 residues. CDR3 sequence reads: CASRGVASYEQYV. The DNA for the CDR3 is TGCGCCAGCAGAGGGGTTGCGTCCTACGAGCAGTACGTC.

The chain uses TRBV6-5 and TRBJ1-1; no firm D call. The CDR3 contains 13 residues. The V end was cut by 0 bases, the J end by 11 bases, with 13 bases between. CDR1 MNHEY and CDR2 SVGAGI come from the germline V gene. The CDR3 loop reads CASSYSEGWVAFF. CDR3 nucleotide sequence: TGTGCCAGCAGTTACTCCGAGGGATGGGTGGCTTTCTTT.

The chain uses TRBV24-1 and TRBJ1-1; D not resolved. In germline, CDR1 is KGHDR, CDR2 SFDVKD. The CDR3 sequence is 11 residues long. CDR3 protein: CATRGNTEAFF. CDR3 in DNA: TGTGCGACGCGGGGGAACACTGAAGCTTTCTTT.

J is TRBJ2-2 and V is TRBV6-1; D unclear. V shed 4 bases and J shed 5 bases, with 17 bases lying between them. The CDR3 runs 16 residues. Germline loops: CDR1 MNHNS, CDR2 SASEGT. This CDR3 is CASSALLQARTGELFF. CDR3 nucleotide sequence: TGTGCCAGCAGTGCCCTTTTGCAGGCAAGGACCGGGGAGCTGTTTTTT.

This chain joins TRBV11-3 and TRBJ2-1; 9 bases fit TRBD2. The CDR3 sequence is 16 residues long. Germline V gene sequence: CDR1 SGHNT, CDR2 YENEEA. V lost 4 bases to trimming and J lost 9 bases; unmatched junction nucleotides: 13. The CDR3 region is CASSYPSASGEGEQFF. In nucleotides, the CDR3 is TGTGCCAGCAGCTACCCCTCGGCTAGCGGGGAGGGTGAGCAGTTCTTC.

The chain combines TRBV7-2 with TRBJ2-1; maybe TRBD1 (5 bases). There are 15 residues in the CDR3. Germline V CDR1 and CDR2: SGHTA, FQGNSA. The ends were cut back, 5 bases at V and 4 bases at J, with 15 bases in the middle. The chain's CDR3 is CASSPGIVLYNEQFF. CDR3 in DNA: TGTGCCAGCAGCCCAGGGATCGTGCTGTACAATGAGCAGTTCTTC.